The clone carrying this TCR beta chain was counted a few times. Its specificity is unknown. It was with unique molecular identifiers that the TCRbeta library was prepared. TCRdb processed the PCR reads anew with MiXCR; each CDR3 protein has one entry. The sample shows approximately 7,000 distinct CDR3 sequences, approximately 5.3% of them seen only once. The CDR3 consists of 15 residues. V lost 11 bases to trimming and J lost 4 bases, with 24 bases between them. Per the germline V gene, CDR1 is LGHDT and CDR2 is YNNKEL (reference sequence). This sample is drawn from a study of T-cell reconstitution after alpha-beta-depleted transplantation in children. Study results and limitations: There were reportedly several hundred expanded graft clones from which alpha-beta T cells came about two months after transplant.

The receptor was isolated from a child in the first two years of life who had a stem cell transplant for acute myeloid leukemia, so the T cells may come from the graft donor. The J gene is TRBJ2-7, the V gene TRBV3-1; tentatively, D is TRBD2 (5 bases). This sample comprised PBMCs, mostly from graft donor cells, obtained 180 days after TCRalphabeta/CD19-depleted stem cell transplant. The CDR3 here is CACCQGGAELYEQYF. DNA of the CDR3: TGTGCCTGCTGCCAAGGAGGCGCGGAGCTGTACGAGCAGTACTTC.